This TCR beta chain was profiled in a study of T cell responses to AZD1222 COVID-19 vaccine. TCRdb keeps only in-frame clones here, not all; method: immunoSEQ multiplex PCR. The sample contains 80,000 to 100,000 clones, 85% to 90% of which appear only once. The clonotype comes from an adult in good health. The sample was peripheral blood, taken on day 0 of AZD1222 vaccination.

As DNA, the CDR3 is TGTGCCAGCAGTTTTGGGACAGGGGGTGATGTGGGTACGCAGTATTTT. Encoded protein: CASSFGTGGDVGTQYF. The chain links TRBV27 to TRBJ2-3, with TRBD1 matching over 11 bases. The germline gives CDR1 MNHEY, CDR2 SMNVEV (reference sequence). The junction had 10 bases not matched to a gene; V was cut back by 3 bases and J by 8 bases. The CDR3 consists of 16 residues.